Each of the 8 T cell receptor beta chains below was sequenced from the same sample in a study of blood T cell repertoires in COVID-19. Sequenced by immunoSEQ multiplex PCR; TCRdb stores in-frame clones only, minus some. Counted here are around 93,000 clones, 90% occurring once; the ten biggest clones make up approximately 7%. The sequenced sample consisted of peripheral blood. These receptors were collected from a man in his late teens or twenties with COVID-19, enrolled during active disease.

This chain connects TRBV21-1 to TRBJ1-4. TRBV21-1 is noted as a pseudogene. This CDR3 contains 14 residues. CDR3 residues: CASSTRREDEKLFF. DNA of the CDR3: TGTGCCAGCAGCACCAGACGGGAAGATGAAAAACTGTTTTTT.

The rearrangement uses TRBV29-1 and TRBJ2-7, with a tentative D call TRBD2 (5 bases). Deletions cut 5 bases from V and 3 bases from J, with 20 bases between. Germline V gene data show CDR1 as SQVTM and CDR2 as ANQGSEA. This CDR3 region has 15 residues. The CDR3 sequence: CSVLRLAGRDYEQYF. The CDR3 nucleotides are TGCAGCGTTTTACGTCTCGCGGGCAGAGACTACGAGCAGTACTTC.

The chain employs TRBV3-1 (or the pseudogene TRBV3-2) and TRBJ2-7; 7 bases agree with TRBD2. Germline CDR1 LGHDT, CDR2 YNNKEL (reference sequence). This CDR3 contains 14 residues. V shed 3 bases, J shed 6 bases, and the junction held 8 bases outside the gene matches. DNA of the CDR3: TGTGCCAGCAGCCAGGGCCTGGCGGGGGTCGAGCAGTACTTC. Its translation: CASSQGLAGVEQYF.

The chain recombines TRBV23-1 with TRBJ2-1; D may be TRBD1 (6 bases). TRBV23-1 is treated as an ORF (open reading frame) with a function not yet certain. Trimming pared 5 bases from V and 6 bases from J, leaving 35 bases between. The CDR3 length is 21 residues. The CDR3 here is CASSIPCRDLGWGTWINEQFF. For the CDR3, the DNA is TGCGCCAGCAGTATTCCGTGTCGTGATCTCGGATGGGGGACATGGATCAATGAGCAGTTCTTC.

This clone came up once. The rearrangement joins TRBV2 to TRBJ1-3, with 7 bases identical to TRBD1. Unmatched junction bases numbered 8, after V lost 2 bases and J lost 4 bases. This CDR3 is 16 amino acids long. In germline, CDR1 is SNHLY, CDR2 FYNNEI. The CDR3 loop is CASSEYGEGGGNTIYF. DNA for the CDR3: TGTGCCAGCAGTGAATACGGGGAAGGGGGCGGAAACACCATATATTTT.

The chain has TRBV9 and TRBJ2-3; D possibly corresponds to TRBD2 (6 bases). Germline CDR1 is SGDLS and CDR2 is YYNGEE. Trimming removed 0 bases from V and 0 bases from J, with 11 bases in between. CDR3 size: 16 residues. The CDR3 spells CASSVDGGISTDTQYF. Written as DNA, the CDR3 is TGTGCCAGCAGCGTAGATGGCGGGATTAGCACAGATACGCAGTATTTT.

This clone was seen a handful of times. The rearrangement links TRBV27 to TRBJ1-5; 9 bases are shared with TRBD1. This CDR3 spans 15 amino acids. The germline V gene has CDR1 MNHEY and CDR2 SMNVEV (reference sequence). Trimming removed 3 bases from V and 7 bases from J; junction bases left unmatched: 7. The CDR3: CASSFFRDREQPQHF. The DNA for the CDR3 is TGTGCCAGCAGTTTTTTTAGGGACAGGGAACAGCCCCAGCATTTT.

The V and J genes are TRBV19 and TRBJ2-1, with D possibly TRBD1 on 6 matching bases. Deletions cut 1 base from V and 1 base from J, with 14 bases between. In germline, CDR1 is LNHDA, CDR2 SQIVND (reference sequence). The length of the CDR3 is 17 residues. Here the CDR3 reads CASSIALDSYSYNEQFF. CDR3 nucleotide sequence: TGTGCCAGTAGTATAGCCTTGGACAGCTATTCCTACAATGAGCAGTTCTTC.